This T cell receptor (beta chain) was sequenced during a study of T cells after yellow fever vaccination. TCRdb itself ran the 5' RACE reads through MiXCR, one entry per CDR3 protein. The data show approximately 580,000 distinct CDR3 sequences, with around a sixth seen just once and approximately 15% held by the top ten. Concerning this clonotype itself: The antigen is undetermined.

The study's findings and limits: High-abundance clonotypes from the bulk population could contaminate FACS-sorted repertoires. The study re-detected most primary-vaccination clones after the booster (96% CD4, 80% to 90% CD8). Only a minor proportion of clonotypes was detected across both CD4 and CD8 compartments.

The CDR3 length is 15 residues. Germline loops: CDR1 SGHTA, CDR2 FQGNSA. V was cut by 3 bases and J by 4 bases, with 15 bases left in between. Sequencing used PBMCs, obtained 5 days after the first yellow fever vaccination. The receptor comes from a man between 18 and 29 years old who received the YFV17D yellow fever vaccine. The chain recombines TRBV7-2 with TRBJ2-5; perhaps TRBD1 as D (8 bases). The CDR3 region is CASSFNRGRVETQYF. The CDR3 nucleotides are TGTGCCAGCAGCTTCAACAGGGGGAGGGTAGAGACCCAGTACTTC.